This T cell receptor beta chain is from a study of graft-versus-host responses after intestinal transplantation. The overall study: Each recipient received anti-thymocyte globulin induction, then tacrolimus and steroids for 3 to 4 years. Study findings and constraints: The study associated peak circulating GvH clone levels with early post-transplant HvG declines. Among recipient marrow samples, GvH clones were found; some appeared first in ileum or blood.

This CDR3 is 13 amino acids long. Germline V gene lookup returns CDR1 MNHEY and CDR2 SVGAGI. Trimming removed 2 bases from V and 7 bases from J, with 11 bases in between. Sequenced by immunoSEQ multiplex PCR; TCRdb stores in-frame clones only, minus some. The sample carries fewer than 120,000 clones, over 85% recorded once. A word on this clone: The antigen remains unidentified.

The input for sequencing was unstimulated CD8+ T cells sorted from spleen or lymph node cells, taken before intestinal transplant. The J gene is TRBJ2-5, the V gene TRBV6-5; D is unresolved. The receptor was derived from a human donor who received an intestinal transplant. CDR3 in DNA: TGTGCCAGCAGTTACGATAACCGCGGGACCCAGTACTTC. It encodes CASSYDNRGTQYF.